This entry lists 25 T cell receptor beta chains sequenced from one sample in a study of blood T cell repertoires in COVID-19. The assay was immunoSEQ multiplex PCR, and TCRdb's table has in-frame clones only and misses some. Here the sample spans tens of thousands of clones, around 83% being singletons. Input material: peripheral blood. Every receptor here comes from a man aged 50 to 60 with COVID-19, enrolled during active disease.

Here the CDR3 reads CASSLQTGALSYNEQFF. DNA of the CDR3: TGTGCCAGCTCACTTCAGACAGGGGCCCTCTCCTACAATGAGCAGTTCTTC. The V and J genes are TRBV18 and TRBJ2-1, with 8 bases aligning to TRBD1. Germline-derived CDR1 and CDR2 are KGHSH and LQKENI. This CDR3 contains 17 residues. V gave up 4 bases and J gave up 0 bases; unmatched junction bases: 8.

The chain recombines TRBV18 with TRBJ1-1; D is unresolved. V was pared by 2 bases and J by 10 bases, with 11 bases between. The CDR3 extends over 12 amino acids. Per the germline V gene, CDR1 is KGHSH and CDR2 is LQKENI. CDR3 coding DNA: TGTGCCAGCTCACCAGTACCAGGAGGAGCTTTCTTT. It yields the protein CASSPVPGGAFF.

This clone was observed a handful of times. The V and J genes are TRBV12-3 or TRBV12-4 and TRBJ1-1; weak D call: TRBD1 (5 bases). Trimming left V 1 base short and J 4 bases short, with 7 bases between. The CDR3 loop spans 13 amino acids. The CDR3 region has the DNA TGTGCCAGCAGTTTAGACGGGGGCACTGAAGCTTTCTTT. It specifies CASSLDGGTEAFF.

Regarding this clone: A junction end diverges from the germline sequence, so it may reflect a read error. The chain joins TRBV28 to TRBJ1-2; 7 bases match TRBD1. This CDR3 contains 15 residues. Per the germline V gene, CDR1 is MDHEN and CDR2 is SYDVKM. The CDR3 protein is CTSSLADRTIHGYTF. Written as DNA, the CDR3 is TGTACCAGCAGTTTAGCGGACAGGACGATCCATGGCTACACCTTC.

The chain is built from TRBV18 and TRBJ2-7, with a weak D call TRBD2 (6 bases). From germline, CDR1 is KGHSH and CDR2 LQKENI. V dropped 6 bases and J dropped 6 bases, with 12 bases sitting between them. This CDR3 is 12 amino acids long. The CDR3 region has the DNA TGTGCCAGCTCTGCGGGACCCGCCGAGCAGTACTTC. This translates into CASSAGPAEQYF.

The chain couples TRBV9 to TRBJ2-1; TRBD2 agrees at 11 bases. There are 17 residues in the CDR3. V gave up 0 bases and J gave up 4 bases; unmatched junction bases: 6. Germline values: CDR1 SGDLS, CDR2 YYNGEE. This CDR3 reads CASSVGLLAGVYNEQFF. DNA for the CDR3: TGTGCCAGCAGCGTAGGACTACTAGCGGGAGTTTACAATGAGCAGTTCTTC.

The chain carries TRBV6-5 and TRBJ1-2; D ambiguous. Trimming shortened V by 5 bases and J by 4 bases, and 14 bases separated the two germline ends. The CDR3 has 14 amino acids. Germline CDR1 and CDR2: MNHEY and SVGAGI. The DNA of the CDR3 is TGTGCCAGCAGTCAGTCCCAGGAAACCTATGGCTACACCTTC. Translation: CASSQSQETYGYTF.

This clone has just a few counts. The V and J genes are TRBV30 and TRBJ1-1; tentatively, D is TRBD1 (5 bases). Trimming took off 1 base at V and 7 bases at J, with 16 bases between the two ends. This CDR3 spans 14 amino acids. Germline CDR1 and CDR2: GTSNPN and SVGIG (reference sequence). The CDR3 DNA is TGTGCCTGGAGTGATACAGGAGGGAGAAGTGAAGCTTTCTTT. Protein: CAWSDTGGRSEAFF.

This chain connects TRBV5-1 to TRBJ2-5; D not certain. Trimming pared 3 bases from V and 1 base from J, leaving 13 bases between. The CDR3 sequence is 15 residues long. Germline V gives CDR1 SGHRS, CDR2 YFSETQ. The CDR3 reads CASSSLYNSQETQYF. The CDR3 coding sequence is TGCGCCAGCAGCTCTCTATATAACTCCCAAGAGACCCAGTACTTC.

CDR3 nucleotide sequence: TGTGCCACCAGTGACACAGGTCTCACCCCCGTAACAGATACGCAGTATTTT. It specifies CATSDTGLTPVTDTQYF. V usage is TRBV24-1 and J usage is TRBJ2-3, with D perhaps TRBD1 (5 bases). The CDR3 sequence is 17 residues long. V dropped 4 bases and J dropped 3 bases, with 19 bases sitting between them. CDR1 is KGHDR, CDR2 SFDVKD, per germline.

The chain links TRBV18 to TRBJ2-2; 7 bases map to TRBD2. The CDR3 runs to 16 residues. V dropped 4 bases and J dropped 1; count of bases not matched to a gene: 6. CDR1 and CDR2 from the germline V gene are KGHSH and LQKENI. CDR3 coding DNA: TGTGCCAGCTCACTTATGGGACTACAGAACACCGGGGAGCTGTTTTTT. This sequence encodes CASSLMGLQNTGELFF.

The chain joins TRBV7-9 to TRBJ2-1; TRBD2 is a possible D gene (5 bases). V lost 7 bases and J 6 bases, leaving 10 bases between the germline ends. Germline CDR1 reads SEHNR; CDR2 reads FQNEAQ (reference sequence). CDR3 size: 12 residues. This chain's CDR3 is CASILGSNEQFF. For the CDR3, the DNA is TGTGCCAGCATACTTGGGAGCAATGAGCAGTTCTTC.

The genes are TRBV28 and TRBJ1-1; D is uncertain. The CDR3 extends over 15 amino acids. Trimming took 1 base from V and 0 from J, leaving 9 bases between them. Germline V gene lookup returns CDR1 MDHEN and CDR2 SYDVKM. The CDR3 coding sequence is TGTGCCAGCAGTTTATCGCTAACCATGAACACTGAAGCTTTCTTT. It translates to CASSLSLTMNTEAFF.

This rearrangement joins TRBV11-2 to TRBJ2-7; TRBD1 agrees at 9 bases. CDR3 length equals 15 residues. Germline V gene sequence: CDR1 SGHAT, CDR2 FQNNGV. With 2 bases clipped from V and 5 bases from J, the junction kept 7 bases outside the gene matches. The CDR3 spells CASSLPGQGTHEQYF. The DNA for the CDR3 is TGTGCCAGCAGCTTACCGGGACAGGGTACCCACGAGCAGTACTTC.

The chain combines TRBV13 with TRBJ2-3; 8 nucleotides line up with TRBD2. Per the germline V gene, CDR1 is PRHDT and CDR2 is FYEKMQ (reference sequence). V trimming: 8 bases; J trimming: 1 base; junction bases outside the gene matches: 8. The CDR3 is 15 amino acids. The CDR3 here is CASQEGLGGTDTQYF. Written as DNA, the CDR3 is TGTGCCAGCCAGGAGGGACTAGGGGGCACAGATACGCAGTATTTT. Complete variable domain (other parts from reference TRBV13 and TRBJ2-3): AAGVIQSPRHLIKEKRETATLKCYPIPRHDTVYWYQQGPGQDPQFLISFYEKMQSDKGSIPDRFSAQQFSDYHSELNMSSLELGDSALYFCASQEGLGGTDTQYFGPGTRLTVL.

The chain is built from TRBV7-3 and TRBJ2-3; D is undetermined. CDR3 size: 12 residues. Germline assignment: CDR1 SGHTA and CDR2 FQGTGA. V was pared by 4 bases and J by 4 bases, with 6 bases between. This chain's CDR3 is CASSSSADTQYF. The DNA of the CDR3 is TGTGCCAGCAGCTCTAGTGCAGATACGCAGTATTTT.

The chain employs TRBV7-2 and TRBJ2-1, with 7 nucleotides matching TRBD2. J lost 8 bases, V lost 4 bases, and 11 bases had no gene match. CDR3 length equals 15 residues. Germline CDR1 and CDR2: SGHTA and FQGNSA. The CDR3 is CASSSTREGYDEQFF. For the CDR3, the DNA is TGTGCCAGCAGCTCGACTAGGGAGGGGTATGATGAGCAGTTCTTC.

The V call is TRBV4-3, the J call TRBJ2-7; 8 nucleotides line up with TRBD2. Germline-derived CDR1 and CDR2 are LGHNA and YSLEER. The V gene end was trimmed by 0 bases and the J gene end by 3 bases; junction bases not matched to a gene: 4. This CDR3 comprises 15 residues. The CDR3 is CASSQEREVFYEQYF. The DNA for the CDR3 is TGCGCCAGCAGCCAAGAGCGGGAGGTTTTCTACGAGCAGTACTTC.

The CDR3 loop is CASSLLGTGSPGELFF. In DNA, the CDR3 is TGTGCCAGCAGTTTATTAGGGACAGGGTCTCCCGGGGAGCTGTTTTTT. The genes are TRBV28 and TRBJ2-2; 9 bases line up with TRBD1. The CDR3 has 16 amino acids. Germline V gene lookup returns CDR1 MDHEN and CDR2 SYDVKM. Losses at the gene ends were 1 base for V and 6 bases for J; bases not matched to a gene: 6.

J is TRBJ2-1 and V is TRBV25-1; 8 bases align to TRBD2. The CDR3 has 12 residues. After removal of 7 bases from V and 10 bases from J, the junction contained 6 bases not matched to a gene. Germline assignment: CDR1 MGHDK and CDR2 SYGVNS. The CDR3 is CASKVGTREQFF. CDR3 nucleotide sequence: TGTGCCAGCAAGGTCGGGACTAGGGAGCAGTTCTTC. The full variable domain, its missing parts supplied by reference TRBV25-1 and TRBJ2-1, is EADIYQTPRYLVIGTGKKITLECSQTMGHDKMYWYQQDPGMELHLIHYSYGVNSTEKGDLSSESTVSRIRTEHFPLTLESARPSHTSQYLCASKVGTREQFFGPGTRLTVL.

The CDR3 loop reads CASSLPTGGNSPLHF. CDR3 coding DNA: TGTGCCAGCAGTTTACCCACAGGGGGCAATTCACCCCTCCACTTT. The V and J genes are TRBV28 and TRBJ1-6; 9 bases are a match to TRBD1. The V segment lost 2 bases and the J segment 7 bases; nucleotides outside the gene matches: 3. The CDR3 runs to 15 residues. Germline loops: CDR1 MDHEN, CDR2 SYDVKM.

The chain is built from TRBV4-2 and TRBJ2-7, with TRBD2 matching 7 bases. CDR3 size: 17 residues. V lost 0 bases, J lost 1 base, and 9 bases stayed unmatched. Germline assignment: CDR1 LGHNA and CDR2 YNFKEQ. This CDR3 reads CASSQEVGGYPSYEQYF. DNA for the CDR3: TGTGCCAGCAGCCAAGAGGTGGGAGGGTATCCGTCCTACGAGCAGTACTTC.

This chain joins TRBV28 and TRBJ1-4; the match to TRBD1 covers 7 bases. The CDR3 extends over 13 amino acids. CDR1 and CDR2 from the germline V gene are MDHEN and SYDVKM. The J segment lost 7 bases and the V segment lost 5 bases, leaving 4 bases of the junction unmatched. CDR3 in DNA: TGTGCCAGCAGTCCCCAGGGGGTTGAAAAACTGTTTTTT. It codes for CASSPQGVEKLFF.

The rearrangement uses TRBV19 and TRBJ2-4; TRBD2 aligns across 8 bases. CDR1 is LNHDA, CDR2 SQIVND, per germline (reference sequence). The CDR3 runs to 19 residues. V gave up 2 bases and J gave up 6 bases; unmatched junction bases: 18. The CDR3 protein is CASSIKAPVSATSVNIQYF. As DNA, the CDR3 is TGTGCCAGTAGTATAAAGGCCCCTGTCTCAGCGACTAGCGTAAACATTCAGTACTTC.

The chain joins TRBV9 to TRBJ1-2; D uncertain. In germline, CDR1 is SGDLS, CDR2 YYNGEE. V lost 0 bases to trimming and J lost 10 bases, with 13 bases between them. The CDR3 loop spans 13 amino acids. CDR3 DNA: TGTGCCAGCAGCGTAGATGGCAGGTCTGACTACACCTTC. Translating gives CASSVDGRSDYTF.